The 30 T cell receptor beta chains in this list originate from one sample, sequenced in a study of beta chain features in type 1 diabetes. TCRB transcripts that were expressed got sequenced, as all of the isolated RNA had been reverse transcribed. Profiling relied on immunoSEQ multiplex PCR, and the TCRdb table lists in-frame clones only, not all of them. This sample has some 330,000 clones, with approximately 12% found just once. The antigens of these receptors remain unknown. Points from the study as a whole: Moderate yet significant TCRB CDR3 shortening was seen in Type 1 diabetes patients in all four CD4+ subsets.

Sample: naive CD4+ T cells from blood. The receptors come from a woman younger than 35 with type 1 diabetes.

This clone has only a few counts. This CDR3 is CASSPGGYEQYF. The CDR3 DNA follows: TGTGCCAGCAGTCCGGGCGGGTACGAGCAGTACTTC. The rearrangement links TRBV6-5 to TRBJ2-7; TRBD2 might be the D (5 bases). The CDR3 is 12 amino acids. V lost 5 bases to trimming and J lost 4 bases, with 9 bases between them. Germline CDR1 and CDR2: MNHEY and SVGAGI.

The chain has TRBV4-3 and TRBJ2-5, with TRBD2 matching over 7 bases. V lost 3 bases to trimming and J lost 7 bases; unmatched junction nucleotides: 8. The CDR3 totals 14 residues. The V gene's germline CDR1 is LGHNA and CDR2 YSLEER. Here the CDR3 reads CASSHTSAEGTQYF. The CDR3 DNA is TGCGCCAGCAGCCACACTAGCGCGGAGGGGACCCAGTACTTC.

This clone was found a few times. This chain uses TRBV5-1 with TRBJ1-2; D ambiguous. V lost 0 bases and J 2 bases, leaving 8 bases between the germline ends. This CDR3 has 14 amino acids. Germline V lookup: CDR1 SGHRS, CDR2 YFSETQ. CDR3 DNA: TGCGCCAGCAGCTTGGTTTCGGGAAACTATGGCTACACCTTC. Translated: CASSLVSGNYGYTF. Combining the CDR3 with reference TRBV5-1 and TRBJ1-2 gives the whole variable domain KAGVTQTPRYLIKTRGQQVTLSCSPISGHRSVSWYQQTPGQGLQFLFEYFSETQRNKGNFPGRFSGRQFSNSRSEMNVSTLELGDSALYLCASSLVSGNYGYTFGSGTRLTVV.

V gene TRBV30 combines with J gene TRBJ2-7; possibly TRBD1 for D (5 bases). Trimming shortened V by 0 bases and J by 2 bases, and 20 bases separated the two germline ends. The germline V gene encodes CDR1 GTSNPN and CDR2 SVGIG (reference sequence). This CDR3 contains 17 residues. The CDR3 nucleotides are TGTGCCTGGAGTGTAAAGGGCCAGGGTCGTGGGACCTACGAGCAGTACTTC. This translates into CAWSVKGQGRGTYEQYF.

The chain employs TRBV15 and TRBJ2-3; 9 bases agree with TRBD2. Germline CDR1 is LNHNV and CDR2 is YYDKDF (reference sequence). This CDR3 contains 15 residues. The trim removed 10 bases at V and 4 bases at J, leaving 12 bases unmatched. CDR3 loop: CASSGGKQRADTQYF. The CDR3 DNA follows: TGTGCCAGTAGCGGGGGCAAACAACGGGCAGATACGCAGTATTTT.

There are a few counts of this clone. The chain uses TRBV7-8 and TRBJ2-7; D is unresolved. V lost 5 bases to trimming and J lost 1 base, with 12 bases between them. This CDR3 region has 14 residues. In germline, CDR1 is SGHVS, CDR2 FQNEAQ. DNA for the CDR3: TGTGCCAGCAGCCCCGGGTCGGTTTCCTACGAGCAGTACTTC. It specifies CASSPGSVSYEQYF.

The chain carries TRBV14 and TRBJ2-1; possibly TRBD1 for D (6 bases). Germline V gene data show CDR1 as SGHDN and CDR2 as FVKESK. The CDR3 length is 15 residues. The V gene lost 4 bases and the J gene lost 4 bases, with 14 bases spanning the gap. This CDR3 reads CASSLLRGNYNEQFF. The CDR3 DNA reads TGTGCCAGCAGCCTCCTTAGGGGGAATTACAATGAGCAGTTCTTC. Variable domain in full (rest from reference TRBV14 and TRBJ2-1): EAGVTQFPSHSVIEKGQTVTLRCDPISGHDNLYWYRRVMGKEIKFLLHFVKESKQDESGMPNNRFLAERTGGTYSTLKVQPAELEDSGVYFCASSLLRGNYNEQFFGPGTRLTVL.

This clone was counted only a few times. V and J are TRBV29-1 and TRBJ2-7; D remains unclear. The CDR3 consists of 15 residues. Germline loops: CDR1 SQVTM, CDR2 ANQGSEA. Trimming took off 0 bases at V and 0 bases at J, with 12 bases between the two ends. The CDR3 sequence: CSVEDQASSSYEQYF. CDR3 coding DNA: TGCAGCGTTGAAGATCAAGCTTCAAGCTCCTACGAGCAGTACTTC.

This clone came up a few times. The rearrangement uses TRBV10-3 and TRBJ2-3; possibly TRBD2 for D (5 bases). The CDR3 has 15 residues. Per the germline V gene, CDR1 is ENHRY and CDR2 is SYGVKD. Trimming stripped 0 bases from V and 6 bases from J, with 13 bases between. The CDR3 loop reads CAISESQVGVDTQYF. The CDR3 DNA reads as TGTGCCATCAGTGAGTCTCAGGTGGGAGTGGATACGCAGTATTTT.

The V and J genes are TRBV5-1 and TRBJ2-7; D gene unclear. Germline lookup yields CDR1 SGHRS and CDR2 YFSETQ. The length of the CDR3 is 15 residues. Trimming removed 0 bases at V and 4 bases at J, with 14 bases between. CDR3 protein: CASSLALSGLYEQYF. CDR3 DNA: TGCGCCAGCAGCTTGGCCTTGTCAGGATTATACGAGCAGTACTTC.

CDR3 nucleotide sequence: TGCGCCAGCAGCACAGGACACGCGGGGGGGGGCTACAATGAGCAGTTCTTC. This gives the protein CASSTGHAGGGYNEQFF. The chain joins TRBV5-1 to TRBJ2-1; 9 bases are shared with TRBD2. The CDR3 is 17 amino acids. J lost 3 bases, V lost 4 bases, and 11 bases had no gene match. The germline CDR1 and CDR2 sequences are SGHRS and YFSETQ.

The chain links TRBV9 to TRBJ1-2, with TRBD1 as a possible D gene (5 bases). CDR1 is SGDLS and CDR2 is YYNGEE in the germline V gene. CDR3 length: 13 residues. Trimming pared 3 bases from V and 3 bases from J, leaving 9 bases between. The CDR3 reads CASSAKGYYGYTF. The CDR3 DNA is TGTGCCAGCAGCGCTAAGGGGTACTATGGCTACACCTTC.

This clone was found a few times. DNA of the CDR3: TGTGCCAGCACCCCGGGACAGGGTTCCGGGGAGCTGTTTTTT. Its protein is CASTPGQGSGELFF. This chain links TRBV9 with TRBJ2-2; 9 bases agree with TRBD1. V shed 6 bases and J 6 bases; nucleotides not matched to a gene: 6. The CDR3 consists of 14 residues. Looked up from germline, CDR1 is SGDLS and CDR2 is YYNGEE.

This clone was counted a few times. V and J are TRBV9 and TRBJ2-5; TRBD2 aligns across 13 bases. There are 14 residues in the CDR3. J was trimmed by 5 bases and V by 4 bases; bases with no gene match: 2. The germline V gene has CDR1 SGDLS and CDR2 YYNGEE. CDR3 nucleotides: TGTGCCAGCAGCCCGACTAGCGGGAGGGAGACCCAGTACTTC. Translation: CASSPTSGRETQYF.

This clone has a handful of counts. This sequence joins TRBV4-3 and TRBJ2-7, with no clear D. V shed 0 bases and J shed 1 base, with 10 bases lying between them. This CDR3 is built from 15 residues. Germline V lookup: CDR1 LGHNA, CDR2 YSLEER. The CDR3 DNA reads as TGCGCCAGCAGCCAAGATGCACAAAATTCCTACGAGCAGTACTTC. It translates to CASSQDAQNSYEQYF.

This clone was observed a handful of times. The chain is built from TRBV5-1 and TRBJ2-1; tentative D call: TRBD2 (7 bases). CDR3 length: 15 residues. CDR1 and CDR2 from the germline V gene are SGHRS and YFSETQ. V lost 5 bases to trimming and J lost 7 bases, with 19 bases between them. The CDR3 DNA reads TGCGCCAGCAGTCCCGCGGGGGCCCTTAGGAATGAGCAGTTCTTC. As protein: CASSPAGALRNEQFF.

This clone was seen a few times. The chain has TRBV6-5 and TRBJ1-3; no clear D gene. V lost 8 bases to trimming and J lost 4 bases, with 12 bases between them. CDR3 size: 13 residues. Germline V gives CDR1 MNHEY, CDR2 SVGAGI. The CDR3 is CASRTGGGNTIYF. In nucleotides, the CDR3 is TGTGCCAGCCGGACTGGTGGGGGAAACACCATATATTTT.

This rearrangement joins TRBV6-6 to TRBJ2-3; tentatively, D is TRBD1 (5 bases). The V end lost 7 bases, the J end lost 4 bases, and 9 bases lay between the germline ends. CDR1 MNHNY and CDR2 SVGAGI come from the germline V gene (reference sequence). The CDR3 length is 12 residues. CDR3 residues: CASKPTADTQYF. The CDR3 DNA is TGTGCCAGCAAACCGACAGCAGATACGCAGTATTTT.

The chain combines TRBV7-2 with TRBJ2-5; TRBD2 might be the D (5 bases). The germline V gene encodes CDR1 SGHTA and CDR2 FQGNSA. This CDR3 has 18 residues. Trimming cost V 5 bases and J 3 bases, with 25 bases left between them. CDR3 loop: CASSPRWNKAREKETQYF. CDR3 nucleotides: TGTGCCAGCAGCCCCAGGTGGAACAAAGCGAGGGAAAAAGAGACCCAGTACTTC.

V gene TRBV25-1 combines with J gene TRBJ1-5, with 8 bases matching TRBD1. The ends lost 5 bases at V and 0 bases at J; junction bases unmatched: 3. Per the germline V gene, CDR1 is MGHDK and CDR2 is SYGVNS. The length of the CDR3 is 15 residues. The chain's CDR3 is CASSPGTGSNQPQHF. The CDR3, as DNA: TGTGCCAGCAGTCCCGGGACAGGTAGCAATCAGCCCCAGCATTTT.

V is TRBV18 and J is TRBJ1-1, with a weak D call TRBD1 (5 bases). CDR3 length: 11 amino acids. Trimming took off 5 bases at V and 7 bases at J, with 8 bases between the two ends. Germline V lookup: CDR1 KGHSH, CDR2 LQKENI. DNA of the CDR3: TGTGCCAGCTCATTCGACAGTGAAGCTTTCTTT. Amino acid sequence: CASSFDSEAFF. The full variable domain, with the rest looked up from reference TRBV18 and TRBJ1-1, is NAGVMQNPRHLVRRRGQEARLRCSPMKGHSHVYWYRQLPEEGLKFMVYLQKENIIDESGMPKERFSAEFPKEGPSILRIQQVVRGDSAAYFCASSFDSEAFFGQGTRLTVV.

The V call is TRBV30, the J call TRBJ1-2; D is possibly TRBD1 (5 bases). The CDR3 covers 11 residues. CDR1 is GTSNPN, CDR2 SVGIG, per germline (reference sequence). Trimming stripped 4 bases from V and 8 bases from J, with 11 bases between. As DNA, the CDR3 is TGTGCCTGGATAGCGGGGGTCGGCTACACCTTC. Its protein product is CAWIAGVGYTF.

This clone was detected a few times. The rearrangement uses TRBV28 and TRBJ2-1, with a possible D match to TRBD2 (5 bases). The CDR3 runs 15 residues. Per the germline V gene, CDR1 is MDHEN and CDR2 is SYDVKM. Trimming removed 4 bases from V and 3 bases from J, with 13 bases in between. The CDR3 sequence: CASSSSGVGYNEQFF. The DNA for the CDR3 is TGTGCCAGCAGTTCAAGCGGAGTTGGCTACAATGAGCAGTTCTTC.

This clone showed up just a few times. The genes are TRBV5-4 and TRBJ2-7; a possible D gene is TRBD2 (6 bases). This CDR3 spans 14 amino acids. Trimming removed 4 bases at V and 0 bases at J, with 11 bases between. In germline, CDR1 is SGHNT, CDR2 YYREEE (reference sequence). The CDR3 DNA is TGTGCCAGCAGCGGGGGGTACAGCTCCTACGAGCAGTACTTC. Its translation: CASSGGYSSYEQYF.

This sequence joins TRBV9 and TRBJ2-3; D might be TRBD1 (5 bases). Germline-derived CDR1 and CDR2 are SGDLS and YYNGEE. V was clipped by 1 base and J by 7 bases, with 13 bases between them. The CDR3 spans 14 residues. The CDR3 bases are TGTGCCAGCAGCGTAACCCCAGGGTTGAATACGCAGTATTTT. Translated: CASSVTPGLNTQYF. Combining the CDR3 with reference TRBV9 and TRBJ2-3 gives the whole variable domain DSGVTQTPKHLITATGQRVTLRCSPRSGDLSVYWYQQSLDQGLQFLIQYYNGEERAKGNILERFSAQQFPDLHSELNLSSLELGDSALYFCASSVTPGLNTQYFGPGTRLTVL.

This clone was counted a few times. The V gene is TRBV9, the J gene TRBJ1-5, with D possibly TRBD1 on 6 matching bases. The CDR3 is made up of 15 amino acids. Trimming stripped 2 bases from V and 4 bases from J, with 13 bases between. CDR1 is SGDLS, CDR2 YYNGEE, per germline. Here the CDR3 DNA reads TGTGCCAGCAGCGTTACAGGGTTCCCTAATCAGCCCCAGCATTTT. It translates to CASSVTGFPNQPQHF. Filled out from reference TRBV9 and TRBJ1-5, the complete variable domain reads DSGVTQTPKHLITATGQRVTLRCSPRSGDLSVYWYQQSLDQGLQFLIQYYNGEERAKGNILERFSAQQFPDLHSELNLSSLELGDSALYFCASSVTGFPNQPQHFGDGTRLSIL.

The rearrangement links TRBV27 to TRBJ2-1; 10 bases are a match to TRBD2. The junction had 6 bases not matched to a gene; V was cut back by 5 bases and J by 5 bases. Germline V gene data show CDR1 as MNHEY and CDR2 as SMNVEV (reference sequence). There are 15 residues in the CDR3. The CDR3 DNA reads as TGTGCCAGCAGTCCGAGGACTAGCGGAGACAATGAGCAGTTCTTC. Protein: CASSPRTSGDNEQFF.

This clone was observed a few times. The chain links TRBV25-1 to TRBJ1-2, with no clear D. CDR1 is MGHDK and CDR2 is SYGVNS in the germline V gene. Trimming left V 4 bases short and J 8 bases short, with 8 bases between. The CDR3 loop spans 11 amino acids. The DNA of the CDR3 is TGTGCCAGCAGTGTTGAGTGGGGCTACACCTTC. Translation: CASSVEWGYTF.

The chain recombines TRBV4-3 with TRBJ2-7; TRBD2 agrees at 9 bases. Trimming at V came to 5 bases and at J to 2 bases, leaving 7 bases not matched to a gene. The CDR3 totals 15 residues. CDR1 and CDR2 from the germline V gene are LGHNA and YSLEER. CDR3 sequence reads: CASSRDLAGPYEQYF. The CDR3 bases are TGCGCCAGCAGCAGGGACCTAGCGGGGCCCTACGAGCAGTACTTC.

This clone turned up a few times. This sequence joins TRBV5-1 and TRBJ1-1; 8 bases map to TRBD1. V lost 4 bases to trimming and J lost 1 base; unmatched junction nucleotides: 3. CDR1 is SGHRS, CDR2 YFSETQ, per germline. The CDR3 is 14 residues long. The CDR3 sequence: CASSQQGGNTEAFF. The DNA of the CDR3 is TGCGCCAGCAGCCAACAGGGGGGGAACACTGAAGCTTTCTTT.